This T cell receptor (beta chain) was profiled in a study of control samples from healthy donors and cancer patients (dated by TCRdb to 2020 to 2022). The receptor library was made with the immunoSEQ multiplex PCR assay. This immuneACCESS table, as held by TCRdb, lists in-frame sequences with V and J called but not all clones. Of the missing ones, under half trace to an unresolved V gene in checked studies; the others have no known cause. This sample lists 150,000 or so clones; approximately 93% were detected once. Jointly, the top ten make up 5% to 7% of the sample. About this clone: Its cognate antigen has yet to be identified. Base qualities were left out, and no much larger clone turns up one base away.

From the cysteine up to the phenylalanine, the CDR3 has a length of 13 residues. The sequence is cut down to CDR3 DNA, 39 bases in frame from base 1. CDR1 and CDR2, looked up from the germline V gene (reference sequence), are GTSNPN and SVGIG. V sheds 2 bases and J sheds 8 bases, leaving 10 bases between their ends. This receptor was identified in a man younger than 35 in good health. The specimen sequenced was blood. This sequence uses TRBV30 and TRBJ1-6, with the D segment identity uncertain. At the DNA level, the sequence is TGTGCCTGGAGTTTCGCAAGTGATTCACCCCTCCACTTT. Its translation is CAWSFASDSPLHF.